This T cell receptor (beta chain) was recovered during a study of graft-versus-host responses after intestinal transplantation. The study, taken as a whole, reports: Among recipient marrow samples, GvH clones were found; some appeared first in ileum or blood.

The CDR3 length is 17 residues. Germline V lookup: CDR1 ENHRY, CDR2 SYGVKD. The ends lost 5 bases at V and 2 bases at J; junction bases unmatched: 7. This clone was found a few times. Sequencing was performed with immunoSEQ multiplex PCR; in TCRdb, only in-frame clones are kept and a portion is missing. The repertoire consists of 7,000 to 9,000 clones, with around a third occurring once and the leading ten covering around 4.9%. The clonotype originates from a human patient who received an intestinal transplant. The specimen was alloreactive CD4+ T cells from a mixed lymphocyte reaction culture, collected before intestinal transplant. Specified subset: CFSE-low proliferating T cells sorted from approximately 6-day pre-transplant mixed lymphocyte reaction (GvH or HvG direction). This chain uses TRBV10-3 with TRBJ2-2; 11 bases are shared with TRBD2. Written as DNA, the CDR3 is TGTGCCATCAGTCCTACCCTAGCGGGGGGTAACACCGGGGAGCTGTTTTTT. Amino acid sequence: CAISPTLAGGNTGELFF.